Here is one T cell receptor (beta chain) with its context. This clonotype was seen a few times. Its antigen is not yet known. Base qualities were left out, and no much larger clone turns up one base away. For sequencing, an Illumina NovaSeq 6000 was employed. TCRalpha and TCRbeta cDNA libraries were constructed by 5'RACE with constant-segment primers, with sample barcodes and unique molecular identifiers being introduced. Trizol reagent was used to extract RNA from every sample. Libraries were amplified in two PCR steps, with a second sample barcode and Illumina TruSeq adapters added in the second step. Sequencing of the libraries was done on an Illumina NovaSeq, producing 2 x 150 bp paired-end reads. Concerning the study's data processing: Demultiplexing of reads and collapsing into UMI-guided consensus sequences were performed with migec v1.2.7. Using mixcr v2.1.11, UMI consensuses were aligned to TRA and TRB V and J templates and then assembled into clonotypes. Expanded or contracted clonotypes were those called significant by both edgeR and NoisET, with noise models trained on biological replicates. For edgeR calls, a false discovery rate-adjusted p below 0.01 and a log2 fold-change threshold of 1 were applied. As an exploratory analysis of dynamics, PCA with hierarchical clustering was applied to max-normalized trajectories of the 1000 most abundant clonotypes. Separately sequenced CD4+ and CD8+ repertoires were used to assign the CD4 or CD8 phenotype of responding clones. TCRdb itself trimmed the public reads at Q25 with fastp, ran MiXCR and retained productive beta chains. Duplicate CDR3 protein sequences are folded into a single record with the most common DNA and genes. In this record, the V and J calls reflect TCRdb's handling and not the investigators' own analysis. This sample comprises over 150,000 distinct CDR3 sequences, around 18% of them detected only once. The ten largest clones capture approximately 4% of the sample.

This sample was included in a study of T-cell memory formation after mild COVID-19 (dated by TCRdb to the early 2020s). A note on the overall study: TCR sequence clusters from the two donors were largely donor specific. T-cell clones expanding and contracting after mild COVID-19 in two donors were tracked by longitudinal TCRalpha and TCRbeta repertoire sequencing. Two young, previously healthy adult volunteers made up the cohort, one male and one female. On the study overall, not on this receptor specifically: Some responding clones were detected in pre-infection memory, which suggested that pre-existing cross-reactive memory T cells had joined the SARS-CoV-2 response. The study covered only a couple of mild cases, and larger cohorts including severe cases with pre-infection samples were considered necessary. Clones that contracted from day 15 to 85 showed balanced CD4/CD8 phenotypes, whereas a second wave of clones that expanded from day 15 to 37 leaned towards CD4+. Contracting CD4+ clones were found mainly in CM and EM memory subsets, while CD8+ clones were enriched in EMRA. SARS-CoV-2 specificity was not confirmed for the second-wave clones peaking on day 37.

CDR1 LGHNA and CDR2 YNFKEQ are derived from the germline V gene. From V the trimming removes 1 base and from J it removes 5 bases, while the gene matches leave 3 bases of the junction unaccounted for. Spanning cysteine to phenylalanine, the CDR3 consists of 14 amino acids. The only DNA kept is the CDR3, 42 bases in frame from the first base. Ficoll-Paque density gradient centrifugation was the method used to isolate PBMCs. The V gene is TRBV4-2 and the J gene is TRBJ2-3, with 7 bases matching TRBD1. The material sequenced was PBMCs or a T cell subset sorted from them (not recorded which). This receptor was taken from a man aged 18-30 years who had mild COVID-19 (a few samples of this study predate the infection). The sample titles of this study are shuffled in the database, so cell type and time point are left out; the donor was told from shared clones. Here the CDR3 is given as CASSQGAGGDTQYF. The DNA sequence follows: TGTGCCAGCAGCCAAGGGGCAGGGGGAGATACGCAGTATTTT.